What follows is one TCR beta chain and its context. Its antigen is unidentified. The data derive from a study of cytomegalovirus exposure and HLA in healthy donors. Background on the study: In an earlier analysis, 90 million to 130 million unique TCR beta sequences were found from 150 million to 200 million T cells. Genotyping of under 500 donors showed that around 86% belonged to the Caucasian-associated ancestry cluster. Study-wide points: Serostatus for CMV was the only available immune exposure information.

The PCR had 60 Vbeta and 13 Jbeta primers. Data came from immunoSEQ multiplex PCR; TCRdb stores just in-frame clones and leaves some out. This sample has over 150,000 clones; approximately 77% occur once, and the top ten carry about 1.3%. The germline gives CDR1 WNHNN, CDR2 SYGVQD (reference sequence). V shed 2 bases and J 1 base; nucleotides not matched to a gene: 7. The CDR3 runs to 17 residues. The sequenced sample consisted of PBMCs. The origin of this receptor is a man younger than 35 in good health and CMV-seronegative. The rearrangement links TRBV10-1 to TRBJ2-1; 8 nucleotides agree with TRBD2. Written as DNA, the CDR3 is TGCGCCAGCAGTGAGGGCCCCGGGAGGGGATCCTACAATGAGCAGTTCTTC. This encodes CASSEGPGRGSYNEQFF.